This T cell receptor beta chain was captured in a study of identical twins. This clonotype appeared a few times. The antigen is unknown. Template switching added a universal primer binding site, and final cDNA carried unique molecular identifiers. TCRdb re-called the 5' RACE reads with MiXCR, one entry per CDR3 protein. The sample has approximately 690,000 distinct CDR3 sequences; 6% to 6.5% are singletons. Overall study results and limits: The abundant beta clonotypes from cord blood had fewer insertions, and memory repertoires had none of this. Invariant MAIT and iNKT cells are populations that could partly confound zero-insertion analyses.

This CDR3 region has 14 residues. J lost 5 bases, V lost 5 bases, and 9 bases had no gene match. CDR1 is MNHNS, CDR2 SASEGT, per germline. The source is a man aged 18 to 35 in good health. The chain employs TRBV6-1 and TRBJ2-7; 7 bases agree with TRBD1. Sequencing used naive T cells sorted from blood. For the CDR3, the DNA is TGTGCCAGCAGTAAAGACAGGGTCCCACACGAGCAGTACTTC. Protein product: CASSKDRVPHEQYF.